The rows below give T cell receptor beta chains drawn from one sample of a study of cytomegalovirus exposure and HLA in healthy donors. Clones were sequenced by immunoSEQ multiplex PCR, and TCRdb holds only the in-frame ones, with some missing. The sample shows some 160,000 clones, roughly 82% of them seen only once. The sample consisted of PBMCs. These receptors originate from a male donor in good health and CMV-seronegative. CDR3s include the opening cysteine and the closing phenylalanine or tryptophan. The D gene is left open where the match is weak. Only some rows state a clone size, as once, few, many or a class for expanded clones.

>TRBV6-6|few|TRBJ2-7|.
TGTGCCAGCAGTTACGAGGGTCTAAGCCACGAGCAGTACTTC
CASSYEGLSHEQYF
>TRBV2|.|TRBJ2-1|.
TGTGCCAGCAGTCGACGACTACACAACTACAATGAGCAGTTCTTC
CASSRRLHNYNEQFF
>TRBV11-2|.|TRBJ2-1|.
TGTGCCAGCAGCCCCCATCCCGCCCTTAGCGGAACAAACAATGAGCAGTTCTTC
CASSPHPALSGTNNEQFF
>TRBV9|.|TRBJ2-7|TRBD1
TGTGCCAGCAGCGTAGGTGTGGGACAGGGCTACGAGCAGTACTTC
CASSVGVGQGYEQYF
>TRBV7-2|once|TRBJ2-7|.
TGTGCCAGCAGCTTGCCTTTGTCGGACTGGGAAAGCTCCTACGAGCAGTACTTC
CASSLPLSDWESSYEQYF
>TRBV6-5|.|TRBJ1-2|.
TGTGCCAGCAGCAAACCGGGAAGCCATAACTATGGCTACACCTTC
CASSKPGSHNYGYTF
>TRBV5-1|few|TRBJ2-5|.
TGCGCCAGCAGCTTGGTTCCGGGAGAAGAGACCCAGTACTTC
CASSLVPGEETQYF
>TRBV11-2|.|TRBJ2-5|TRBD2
TGTGCCAGCAGTCGGACTAGCGGGGGTTTGGAGACCCAGTACTTC
CASSRTSGGLETQYF
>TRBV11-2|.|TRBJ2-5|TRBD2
TGTGCCAGCAGCTCCTTAGCGGGATTTCAAGAGACCCAGTACTTC
CASSSLAGFQETQYF
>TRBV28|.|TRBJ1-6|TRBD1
TGTGCCAGCAGCCTGGGACAGGTACGGTCACCCCTCCACTTT
CASSLGQVRSPLHF
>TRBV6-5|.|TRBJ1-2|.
TGTGCCAGCAGCATAACGGGGACATATGGCTACACCTTC
CASSITGTYGYTF
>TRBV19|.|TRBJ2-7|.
TGTGCCAGTAACGGCCAAAACACGATAAGGGTGATTAGCGACGAGCAGTACTTC
CASNGQNTIRVISDEQYF
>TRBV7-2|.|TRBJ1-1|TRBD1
TGTGCCAGCAGCTCGGGACAGCTTCGGGCTTTCTTT
CASSSGQLRAFF
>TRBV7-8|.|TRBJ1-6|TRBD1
TGTGCCAGCAGTCGGACAGGGGGCTCCTATAATTCACCCCTCCACTTT
CASSRTGGSYNSPLHF
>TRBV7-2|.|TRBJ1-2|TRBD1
TGTGCCAGCAGCTTCGGACAGGGGGCTAACTATGGCTACACCTTC
CASSFGQGANYGYTF
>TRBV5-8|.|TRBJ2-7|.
TGTGCCAGCAGCTTGGCTGCTCCGTCAAGGCTAGGCGAGCAGTACTTC
CASSLAAPSRLGEQYF
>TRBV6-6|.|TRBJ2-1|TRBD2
TGTGCCAGCAGTTACGGGACTAGCGGGTACAATGAGCAGTTCTTC
CASSYGTSGYNEQFF
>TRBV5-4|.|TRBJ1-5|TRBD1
TGTGCCAGCAGCTTCAGGGGGAGCAATCAGCCCCAGCATTTT
CASSFRGSNQPQHF
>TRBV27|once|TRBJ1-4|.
TGTGCCAGCAGTTTATCGTTGGGGGCTCTTCTAGCAACTAATGAAAAACTGTTTTTT
CASSLSLGALLATNEKLFF
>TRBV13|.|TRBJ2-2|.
TGTGCCAGCAGCTTAGTGGGGCGATATAACACCGGGGAGCTGTTTTTT
CASSLVGRYNTGELFF
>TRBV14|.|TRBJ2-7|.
TGTGCCAGAAGGCGCGGGACTGGAGCCTACGAGCAGTACTTC
CARRRGTGAYEQYF
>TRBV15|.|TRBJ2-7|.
TGTGCCACCAGCCATGGGGCTTTGGGTTACGAGCAGTACTTC
CATSHGALGYEQYF
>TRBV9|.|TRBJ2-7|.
TGTGCCAGCAGCCCAGAGGGAGCCTCCTACGAGCAGTACTTC
CASSPEGASYEQYF
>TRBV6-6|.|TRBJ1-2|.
TGTGCCAGCAGTTACTCGATTTACCCCTCGGGTGGCTACACCTTC
CASSYSIYPSGGYTF
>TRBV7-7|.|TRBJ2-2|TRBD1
TGTGCCAGCGCATCCCAGGGGGTCACCGGGGAGCTGTTTTTT
CASASQGVTGELFF
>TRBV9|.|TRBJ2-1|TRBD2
TGTGCCAGCAGCGAGACTAGCGGGAGACACAATGAGCAGTTCTTC
CASSETSGRHNEQFF
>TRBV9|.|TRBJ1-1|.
TGTGCCAGCAGCGTTGAAGCGGGGTCCATTGGGACTGAAGCTTTCTTT
CASSVEAGSIGTEAFF
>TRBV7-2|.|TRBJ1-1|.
TGTGCCAGCAGCGCAAGTATTGGACAGCACAACACTGAAGCTTTCTTT
CASSASIGQHNTEAFF
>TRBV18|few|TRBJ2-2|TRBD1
TGTGCCAGCTCACCATCAGGGACAGGCATCACCGGGGAGCTGTTTTTT
CASSPSGTGITGELFF
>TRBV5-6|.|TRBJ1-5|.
TGTGCCAGCAGCTTGGCGACGGCTCAGGGGCCCCAGCATTTT
CASSLATAQGPQHF
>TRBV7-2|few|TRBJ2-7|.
TGTGCCAGCAGCTTAACCACCCCAGGAACCTACGAGCAGTACTTC
CASSLTTPGTYEQYF
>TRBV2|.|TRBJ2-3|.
TGTGCCAGCAGTGAAAGGGGTACGCAGTATTTT
CASSERGTQYF
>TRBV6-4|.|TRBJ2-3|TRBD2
TGTGCCAGCAGTGAATATTCCAGCGGGGAACAGTATTTT
CASSEYSSGEQYF
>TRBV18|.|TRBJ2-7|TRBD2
TGTGCCAGCTCTCCCTTGCCGAGGGTAGCGGGTCTCTCGTACGAGCAGTACTTC
CASSPLPRVAGLSYEQYF
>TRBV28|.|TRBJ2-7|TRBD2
TGTGCCAGCAGTTTACGGCTAGCGGCCTACGAGCAGTACTTC
CASSLRLAAYEQYF
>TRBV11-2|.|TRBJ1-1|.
TGTGCCAGCAGCTTAGGGGTGAGGAGGGAACTGAACACTGAAGCTTTCTTT
CASSLGVRRELNTEAFF
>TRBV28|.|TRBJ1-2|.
TGTGCCAGCAGTTTGGAGGCGGGGGCCGACCTATCCCCGCTTAACTATGGCTACACCTTC
CASSLEAGADLSPLNYGYTF
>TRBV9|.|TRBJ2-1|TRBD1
TGTGCCAGCAGCTCGTGGGGGGGGACAGGGGGCCTTGGTGAGCAGTTCTTC
CASSSWGGTGGLGEQFF
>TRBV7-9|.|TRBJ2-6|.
TGTGCCAGCAGCTTGACAGCTAGACTGAGAGCTGGGGCCAACGTCCTGACTTTC
CASSLTARLRAGANVLTF
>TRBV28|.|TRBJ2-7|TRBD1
TGTGCCAGCAGTTTGTTCAGGGGGTACGAGCAGTACTTC
CASSLFRGYEQYF
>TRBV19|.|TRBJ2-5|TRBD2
TGTGCCAGTAGGCGGGGACTAGCGGCGCTGTACCAAGAGACCCAGTACTTC
CASRRGLAALYQETQYF
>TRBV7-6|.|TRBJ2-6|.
TGTGCCAGCAGCTTAAAGGGCAGGGAAGCGGGGGCCAACGTCCTGACTTTC
CASSLKGREAGANVLTF
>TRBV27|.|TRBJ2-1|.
TGTGCCAGCATGGCTGACAGCTCCTACAATGAGCAGTTCTTC
CASMADSSYNEQFF
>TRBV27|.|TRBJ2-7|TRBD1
TGTGCCAGCAGCGGGACAGGAAACTACGAGCAGTACTTC
CASSGTGNYEQYF
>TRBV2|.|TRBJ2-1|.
TGTGCCAGCAGTGTCGGGGAGCAGTTCTTC
CASSVGEQFF